The 8 T cell receptor beta chains below were found in one sample sequenced in a study of tumor-infiltrating lymphocytes in primary liver carcinoma. They got blood RNA out of unsorted whole blood and also pulled out germline DNA. TCR beta cDNA was made from around 460 ng total RNA with a constant-region primer. A slightly modified ARM-PCR protocol with three nested multiplex PCR rounds produced these TCR beta libraries. The opening two PCR rounds, about 10 cycles each, paired TRBV1-TRBV30 forward primers with a C-beta reverse primer. TCRdb called the multiplex PCR reads again in MiXCR, with one record for every CDR3 protein. The table records approximately 330,000 distinct CDR3 sequences, about 65% of them present only once. The source material was peripheral blood. These receptor sequences come from a man aged 40-50 years with primary liver carcinoma and hepatitis B virus infection.

The rearrangement uses TRBV21-1 and TRBJ2-7; the table's D gene call, TRBD1, was not cross checked with the DNA. TRBV21-1 is a documented pseudogene. CDR3 size: 12 residues. CDR3 bases: TGTGCCAGCCGGGACAGGGTCTACGAGCAGTACTTC. Amino acid sequence: CASRDRVYEQYF.

The genes are TRBV29-1 and TRBJ2-7; 9 bases align to TRBD1. With 4 bases clipped from V and 6 bases from J, the junction kept 7 bases outside the gene matches. The CDR3 has 13 amino acids. From germline, CDR1 is SQVTM and CDR2 ANQGSEA. The CDR3 nucleotides read TGCAGCGTTGTGGGACAGGGCACCTGCGAGCAGTACTTC. Protein product: CSVVGQGTCEQYF.

Many counts were recorded for this clonotype. The chain combines TRBV12-3 or TRBV12-4 with TRBJ2-1; maybe TRBD2 (6 bases). CDR3 size: 14 residues. The V end was cut by 6 bases, the J end by 7 bases, with 16 bases between. As DNA, the CDR3 is TGTGCCAGCAGCTACGATCACGGAGGGAATGAGCAGTTCTTC. Protein product: CASSYDHGGNEQFF.

The genes are TRBV7-9 and TRBJ2-1; 14 bases fit TRBD2. CDR1 and CDR2 (germline): SEHNR, FQNEAQ (reference sequence). The CDR3 is made up of 16 amino acids. Germline trimming cut 5 bases from V and 9 bases from J; bases unmatched to any gene: 9. As DNA, the CDR3 is TGTGCCAGCAGCCCGGGGACTAGCGGGAGATCGAGTGAGCAGTTCTTC. This encodes CASSPGTSGRSSEQFF.

Note on this clonotype: Since a much larger clone is just one base distant, this may be a read error. The genes are TRBV6-2 or TRBV6-3 and TRBJ2-1, with D hard to call. CDR3 length equals 12 residues. CDR1 and CDR2 (germline): MNHEY, SVGEGT. CDR3 protein: CASSYSVYELFF. The CDR3 DNA sequence: TGTGCCAGCAGTTACTCGGTATATGAGCTGTTCTTC.

This clonotype has a handful of counts. The J gene is TRBJ1-6, the V gene TRBV4-1, with D maybe TRBD1 (5 bases). Per germline, CDR1 MGHRA and CDR2 YSYEKL. The CDR3 has 17 residues. V was shortened by 1 base and J by 4 bases, with 14 bases between the two germline ends. DNA of the CDR3: TGCGCCAGCAGCCAAGTCTCTTGGGACTTGTATAATTCACCCCTCCACTTT. Translation: CASSQVSWDLYNSPLHF.

A word on this clonotype: This sequence may be a read error, since a much larger clone differs from it by one base. The V call is TRBV19, the J call TRBJ2-1, with D perhaps matching TRBD1 (6 bases). This CDR3 comprises 16 residues. CDR1 LNHDA and CDR2 SQIVND come from the germline V gene (reference sequence). The V and J ends lost 7 bases and 0 bases respectively, with 16 bases between them. DNA for the CDR3: TGTGCCAGTACCGCCCTCGTGACAGGCTCCTACAATGAGCAGTTCTTC. Translated: CASTALVTGSYNEQFF.

In this sample, this clonotype turned up many times. This chain connects TRBV11-2 to TRBJ2-7; TRBD2 agrees at 12 bases. After removal of 4 bases from V and 3 bases from J, the junction contained 4 bases not matched to a gene. The CDR3 has 15 amino acids. Germline-derived CDR1 and CDR2 are SGHAT and FQNNGV. The DNA of the CDR3 is TGTGCCAGCAGCTCCCTAGCGGGAGGGAGCTACGAGCAGTACTTC. Translating it yields CASSSLAGGSYEQYF.